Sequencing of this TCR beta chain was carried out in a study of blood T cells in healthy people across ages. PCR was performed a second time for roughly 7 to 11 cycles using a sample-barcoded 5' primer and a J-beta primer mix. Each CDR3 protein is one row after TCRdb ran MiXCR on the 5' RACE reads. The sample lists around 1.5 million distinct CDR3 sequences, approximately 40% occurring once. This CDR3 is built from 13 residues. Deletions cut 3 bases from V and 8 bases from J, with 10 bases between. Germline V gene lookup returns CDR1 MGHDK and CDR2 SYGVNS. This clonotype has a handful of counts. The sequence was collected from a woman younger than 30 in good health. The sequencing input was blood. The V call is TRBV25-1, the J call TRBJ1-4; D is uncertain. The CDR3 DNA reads TGTGCCAGCAGTGACCCCACCCGGGAAAAACTGTTTTTT. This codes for CASSDPTREKLFF.